One and the same sample provided the 21 T cell receptor beta chains below, sequenced in a study of OX40 agonist ivuxolimab in advanced cancers. Libraries were prepared by immunoSEQ multiplex PCR; TCRdb keeps only in-frame clonotypes and omits some of them. Of fewer than 80,000 clones in the sample, around 90% were seen once. The material sequenced was CD4+ or CD8+ T cells sorted from blood, taken in a trial of the OX40 agonist ivuxolimab. The receptor source for this set is an adult with an advanced solid tumor such as melanoma, head and neck, liver or kidney cancer.

V is TRBV6-6 and J is TRBJ1-4; the D is unclear. The CDR3 is 13 amino acids. Trimming pared 2 bases from V and 8 bases from J, leaving 9 bases between. The germline V gene has CDR1 MNHNY and CDR2 SVGAGI (reference sequence). This CDR3 is CASSYILLEKLFF. The DNA of the CDR3 is TGTGCCAGCAGTTACATCCTCCTCGAAAAACTGTTTTTT.

The genes are TRBV6-1 and TRBJ1-2; D unresolved. The length of the CDR3 is 14 residues. CDR1 and CDR2 (germline): MNHNS, SASEGT. V shed 6 bases and J shed 0 bases, with 11 bases lying between them. The CDR3 nucleotides read TGTGCCAGCAGGACGGGTGATACTAACTATGGCTACACCTTC. Amino acid sequence: CASRTGDTNYGYTF.

This chain's CDR3 is CASSQGDYIFSTDTQYF. DNA for the CDR3: TGCGCCAGCAGCCAAGGCGACTACATTTTTAGCACAGATACGCAGTATTTT. The chain has TRBV4-3 and TRBJ2-3, with D possibly matching TRBD2 (5 bases). This CDR3 has 17 amino acids. Trimming removed 1 base at V and 0 bases at J, with 14 bases between. The germline CDR1 and CDR2 sequences are LGHNA and YSLEER.

The V call is TRBV2, the J call TRBJ1-1; 8 nucleotides match TRBD1. V was clipped by 4 bases and J by 4 bases; unmatched bases: 2. The CDR3 runs to 13 residues. Looked up from germline, CDR1 is SNHLY and CDR2 is FYNNEI. CDR3 sequence (DNA): TGTGCCAGCAGTGGACAGGGGATCACTGAAGCTTTCTTT. Residues: CASSGQGITEAFF.

This chain connects TRBV30 to TRBJ2-7, with 7 bases that match TRBD1. CDR1 and CDR2 (germline): GTSNPN, SVGIG (reference sequence). The CDR3 spans 13 residues. V dropped 4 bases and J dropped 6; count of bases not matched to a gene: 9. CDR3 DNA: TGTGCCTGGACTAAAGGGGGCCGGAGCGAGCAGTACTTC. It codes for CAWTKGGRSEQYF.

The CDR3 sequence: CASSTPGLGGMGEQFF. DNA for the CDR3: TGTGCCAGCAGTACCCCGGGACTAGGTGGAATGGGTGAGCAGTTCTTC. The V call is TRBV27, the J call TRBJ2-1; TRBD2 matches at 8 bases. Per germline, CDR1 MNHEY and CDR2 SMNVEV (reference sequence). The CDR3 extends over 16 amino acids. Trimming at V came to 5 bases and at J to 9 bases, leaving 15 bases not matched to a gene.

The CDR3 DNA follows: TGTGCCAGCAGCCATCTAGCAATCTCCTACAATGAGCAGTTCTTC. Protein: CASSHLAISYNEQFF. The rearrangement joins TRBV5-6 to TRBJ2-1; perhaps TRBD2 as D (5 bases). V lost 4 bases and J 0 bases, leaving 11 bases between the germline ends. Germline loops: CDR1 SGHDT, CDR2 YYEEEE. The CDR3 sequence is 15 residues long.

This clone was seen just once. The rearrangement links TRBV5-6 to TRBJ1-5; D uncertain. V lost 0 bases and J 8 bases, leaving 9 bases between the germline ends. The CDR3 length is 13 residues. Germline CDR1 and CDR2: SGHDT and YYEEEE. CDR3 protein: CASSLGPGEPQHF. The CDR3 coding sequence is TGTGCCAGCAGCTTGGGACCCGGGGAGCCCCAGCATTTT.

This clone was picked up one time. The gene calls are TRBV5-1 and TRBJ2-3, with D perhaps matching TRBD1 or TRBD2 (6 bases each). Trimming removed 4 bases at V and 0 bases at J, with 12 bases between. CDR1 and CDR2 (germline): SGHRS, YFSETQ. CDR3 length: 15 amino acids. CDR3 residues: CASSRGDTSTDTQYF. CDR3 DNA: TGCGCCAGCAGCCGCGGGGACACCAGCACAGATACGCAGTATTTT.

The chain combines TRBV28 with TRBJ1-1, with TRBD1 as a possible D gene (6 bases). V was trimmed by 5 bases and J by 0 bases, leaving 10 bases between them. The CDR3 has 14 residues. Germline loops: CDR1 MDHEN, CDR2 SYDVKM. The DNA for the CDR3 is TGTGCCAGCAGTCCACAGGGAATGAACACTGAAGCTTTCTTT. Translating gives CASSPQGMNTEAFF.

V usage is TRBV7-3 and J usage is TRBJ2-1, with D possibly TRBD2 on 5 matching bases. V lost 1 base and J lost 8, with 15 bases in between. CDR1 and CDR2 (germline): SGHTA, FQGTGA. This CDR3 region has 15 residues. The CDR3 coding sequence is TGTGCCAGCAGCTTAAGAGGGCAGGCCGCGGATGAGCAGTTCTTC. Translated: CASSLRGQAADEQFF. The full variable domain, rest sourced from reference TRBV7-3 and TRBJ2-1, is GAGVSQTPSNKVTEKGKYVELRCDPISGHTALYWYRQSLGQGPEFLIYFQGTGAADDSGLPNDRFFAVRPEGSVSTLKIQRTERGDSAVYLCASSLRGQAADEQFFGPGTRLTVL.

This chain joins TRBV5-6 and TRBJ2-7; 13 nucleotides line up with TRBD2. The CDR3 has 16 amino acids. J lost 4 bases, V lost 3 bases, and 7 bases had no gene match. Germline-derived CDR1 and CDR2 are SGHDT and YYEEEE. This chain's CDR3 is CASSSGTSGIQYEQYF. CDR3 sequence (DNA): TGTGCCAGCAGCTCCGGGACTAGCGGGATACAATACGAGCAGTACTTC.

V and J are TRBV18 and TRBJ1-1; D is unresolved. The CDR3 totals 13 residues. V dropped 6 bases and J dropped 0 bases, with 8 bases sitting between them. Per the germline V gene, CDR1 is KGHSH and CDR2 is LQKENI. The DNA of the CDR3 is TGTGCCAGCTCCCCTGGGCTGAACACTGAAGCTTTCTTT. Translating it yields CASSPGLNTEAFF.

The chain recombines TRBV10-1 with TRBJ1-2; D is ambiguous. V was cut by 3 bases and J by 7 bases, with 18 bases left in between. The germline gives CDR1 WNHNN, CDR2 SYGVQD (reference sequence). The CDR3 runs 15 residues. This CDR3 is CASSDPMLREFGYTF. As DNA, the CDR3 is TGCGCCAGCAGTGACCCGATGTTGAGAGAATTTGGCTACACCTTC.

The chain is built from TRBV28 and TRBJ1-6; no clear D. The CDR3 is 13 residues long. V was pared by 3 bases and J by 0 bases, with 0 bases between. Germline values: CDR1 MDHEN, CDR2 SYDVKM. CDR3 loop: CASSFSYNSPLHF. CDR3 bases: TGTGCCAGCAGTTTCTCCTATAATTCACCCCTCCACTTT.

V is TRBV28 and J is TRBJ1-1, with D tentatively TRBD1 (5 bases). CDR1 MDHEN and CDR2 SYDVKM come from the germline V gene. V gave up 4 bases and J gave up 0 bases, with 9 bases separating them. The CDR3 loop spans 14 amino acids. In DNA, the CDR3 is TGTGCCAGCAGTTGGGCGGGGCTGAACACTGAAGCTTTCTTT. Its translation: CASSWAGLNTEAFF.

The chain links TRBV7-2 to TRBJ2-1; 9 positions agree with TRBD1. The CDR3 runs to 17 residues. Germline-derived CDR1 and CDR2 are SGHTA and FQGNSA. Trimming took 6 bases from V and 4 from J; bases not matched to a gene: 13. CDR3 residues: CASRRRPGQGSYNEQFF. For the CDR3, the DNA is TGTGCCAGCAGGAGACGCCCCGGACAGGGGTCATACAATGAGCAGTTCTTC.

This clone was counted a few times. For the CDR3, the DNA is TGTGCCAGCACCAGAAGCGGGGGGCGCGATCAGCCCCAGCATTTT. Translating gives CASTRSGGRDQPQHF. The chain recombines TRBV6-6 with TRBJ1-5; perhaps TRBD1 as D (6 bases). V lost 7 bases, J lost 5 bases, and 18 bases lay in between. This CDR3 has 15 amino acids. CDR1 and CDR2 from the germline V gene are MNHNY and SVGAGI (reference sequence).

This chain connects TRBV6-5 to TRBJ1-1, with TRBD1 as a possible D gene (5 bases). Germline V gene data show CDR1 as MNHEY and CDR2 as SVGAGI. V lost 4 bases, J lost 2 bases, and 14 bases lay in between. The CDR3 runs 15 residues. CDR3 nucleotide sequence: TGTGCCAGCAGTTCGATATACGACAGCAACACTGAAGCTTTCTTT. Protein sequence: CASSSIYDSNTEAFF.

The gene calls are TRBV27 and TRBJ1-3; D is undetermined. CDR3 size: 18 residues. The germline gives CDR1 MNHEY, CDR2 SMNVEV (reference sequence). V lost 0 bases and J 0 bases, leaving 15 bases between the germline ends. The CDR3 reads CASSLSFSAGPSGNTIYF. The CDR3 nucleotides read TGTGCCAGCAGTTTATCCTTCTCGGCAGGTCCCTCTGGAAACACCATATATTTT.

The chain is built from TRBV5-1 and TRBJ2-1; no firm D call. Germline CDR1 is SGHRS and CDR2 is YFSETQ. The CDR3 sequence is 15 residues long. V was shortened by 5 bases and J by 10 bases, with 22 bases between the two germline ends. The CDR3 DNA follows: TGCGCCAGCAGTCCCCGGGTCTTCAGCCCAGGAGAGCAGTTCTTC. Its protein is CASSPRVFSPGEQFF.